The 10 T cell receptor beta chains presented below share a single source sample, sequenced in a study of CD8 T cells in ankylosing spondylitis. Study-level findings and limits: Among TCR beta sequences, a motif of roughly 8 highly homologous variants appeared characteristic of ankylosing spondylitis blood.

No cognate antigen is known for these TCRs. TCRdb ran MiXCR on the 5' RACE reads and lists one entry per CDR3 protein. The sample contains 450,000 or so distinct CDR3 sequences, 25% to 30% of which appear only once. The specimen was blood, either unsorted or a sorted T cell fraction (not recorded which). These receptors were obtained from a male donor with ankylosing spondylitis.

This clonotype turned up a few times. The J gene is TRBJ2-7, the V gene TRBV27; D is unresolved. The CDR3 contains 13 residues. V was shortened by 6 bases and J by 2 bases, with 11 bases between the two germline ends. The germline CDR1 and CDR2 sequences are MNHEY and SMNVEV (reference sequence). In DNA form, the CDR3 reads TGTGCCAGCAGGTCTCAGGCGACCTACGAGCAGTACTTC. It encodes CASRSQATYEQYF.

V and J are TRBV5-1 and TRBJ1-1, with D unresolved. The CDR3 is 13 residues long. The V gene lost 1 base and the J gene lost 5 bases, with 9 bases spanning the gap. Germline CDR1 reads SGHRS; CDR2 reads YFSETQ. In nucleotides, the CDR3 is TGCGCCAGCAGCTTGTCAGAATCGACTGAAGCTTTCTTT. This translates into CASSLSESTEAFF.

This chain joins TRBV3-1 and TRBJ2-4; unclear D gene. The length of the CDR3 is 16 residues. Deletions cut 0 bases from V and 0 bases from J, with 9 bases between. CDR1 is LGHDT and CDR2 is YNNKEL in the germline V gene (reference sequence). CDR3 sequence (DNA): TGTGCCAGCAGCCAAGAGTTGGAACTAGCCAAAAACATTCAGTACTTC. It encodes CASSQELELAKNIQYF.

The rearrangement links TRBV20-1 to TRBJ1-4; the D is unclear. CDR3 length equals 14 residues. V was clipped by 3 bases and J by 4 bases, with 12 bases between them. Germline CDR1 is DFQATT and CDR2 is SNEGSKA (reference sequence). The CDR3 region is CSARRRSFNEKLFF. DNA for the CDR3: TGCAGTGCTAGGAGGCGCTCCTTTAATGAAAAACTGTTTTTT.

This chain connects TRBV7-2 to TRBJ2-1, with a weak D call TRBD2 (5 bases). The germline gives CDR1 SGHTA, CDR2 FQGNSA. The CDR3 has 15 amino acids. Trimming left V 2 bases short and J 5 bases short, with 13 bases between. The CDR3 DNA follows: TGTGCCAGCAGCTTATTAAGCGGATCAGACAATGAGCAGTTCTTC. Translated, it gives CASSLLSGSDNEQFF.

The chain couples TRBV27 to TRBJ1-6; tentatively, D is TRBD1 (5 bases). V lost 0 bases and J 16 bases, leaving 10 bases between the germline ends. Germline V gives CDR1 MNHEY, CDR2 SMNVEV (reference sequence). The CDR3 consists of 12 residues. This CDR3 reads CASSLSAGLLHF. DNA for the CDR3: TGTGCCAGCAGTTTATCGGCAGGGTTACTCCACTTT.

This clonotype was detected only a few times. This sequence joins TRBV15 and TRBJ2-1; 9 bases are shared with TRBD1. J gave up 7 bases and V 1 base, and 2 bases lay outside the gene matches. The CDR3 covers 14 residues. Germline CDR1 LNHNV, CDR2 YYDKDF (reference sequence). CDR3 in DNA: TGTGCCACCAGCAGAGGGGACAGGGCTAATGAGCAGTTCTTC. Protein product: CATSRGDRANEQFF.

The J gene is TRBJ2-1, the V gene TRBV2, with D perhaps matching TRBD1 or TRBD2 (5 bases each). CDR1 is SNHLY and CDR2 is FYNNEI in the germline V gene. CDR3 size: 13 residues. V was shortened by 8 bases and J by 4 bases, with 12 bases between the two germline ends. The CDR3 loop is CASLIGEYNEQFF. The CDR3 DNA reads TGTGCCAGCCTCATAGGGGAGTACAATGAGCAGTTCTTC.

The chain is built from TRBV3-1 and TRBJ2-1; 12 positions agree with TRBD2. Germline assignment: CDR1 LGHDT and CDR2 YNNKEL (reference sequence). Trimming took 4 bases from V and 5 from J; bases not matched to a gene: 9. CDR3 size: 17 residues. The CDR3: CASSPRLAGERHNEQFF. CDR3 sequence (DNA): TGTGCCAGCAGCCCGAGACTAGCGGGAGAACGTCACAATGAGCAGTTCTTC.

The J gene is TRBJ2-1, the V gene TRBV7-9; 8 nucleotides agree with TRBD2. Germline V gene data show CDR1 as SEHNR and CDR2 as FQNEAQ (reference sequence). V shed 0 bases, J shed 0 bases, and the junction held 4 bases outside the gene matches. This CDR3 spans 17 amino acids. Here the CDR3 reads CASSLAHTSGSYNEQFF. As DNA, the CDR3 is TGTGCCAGCAGCTTAGCCCACACTAGCGGCTCCTACAATGAGCAGTTCTTC.